This note documents a single T cell receptor beta chain sequence. The sample comes from a study of T cell changes during pregnancy in multiple sclerosis. Clones were read by immunoSEQ multiplex PCR, and TCRdb kept only the in-frame ones, dropping some. The repertoire holds under 95,000 clones, with roughly 92% as singletons. Germline values: CDR1 SGHRS, CDR2 YFSETQ. Trimming took off 0 bases at V and 2 bases at J, with 6 bases between the two ends. CDR3 size: 13 residues. J is TRBJ2-7 and V is TRBV5-1; no clear D gene. This sequence was found in a female donor with multiple sclerosis, enrolled in a pregnancy study. The input for sequencing was peripheral blood, taken in the second trimester of pregnancy. In nucleotides, the CDR3 is TGCGCCAGCAGCTTGGAGCATCCCTACGAGCAGTACTTC. As protein: CASSLEHPYEQYF.